This T cell receptor (beta chain) was captured by sequencing in a study of cytomegalovirus exposure and HLA in healthy donors. Across the study: In an early release, HLA-typed donors contributed some 88 million unique TCR sequences.

Primers for the PCR totalled 60 Vbeta and 13 Jbeta. The assay was immunoSEQ multiplex PCR, and TCRdb's table has in-frame clones only and misses some. The data contain more than 100,000 clones, approximately 77% of them singletons. This clone was seen once. No antigen is known for it. The germline CDR1 and CDR2 sequences are SGDLS and YYNGEE. The CDR3 contains 18 residues. V lost 3 bases, J lost 8 bases, and 29 bases lay in between. Study observations and caveats: Later analysis demonstrated an association between a missense DCLRE1C variant and TCR beta V- and J-gene trimming.

The sample was PBMCs. This chain connects TRBV9 to TRBJ1-2; perhaps TRBD1 as D (6 bases). The clonotype was recovered from a woman aged 40 to 55 in good health and CMV-seronegative. CDR3 amino acids: CASSAERAQGRMKEGYTF. DNA for the CDR3: TGTGCCAGCAGCGCGGAACGGGCGCAGGGGAGAATGAAGGAGGGCTACACCTTC.